This T cell receptor beta chain derives from a study of shared clonotypes between healthy human individuals. Study-level information: CD4 naive and memory got three plates each, CD8 naive two, CD8 memory one.

Deep level was the assay's run setting. Libraries were prepared by immunoSEQ multiplex PCR; TCRdb keeps only in-frame clonotypes and omits some of them. The profile shows hundreds of thousands of clones, more than 85% of them singletons. Points from the study as a whole: The generation probabilities recorded for non-shared clonotypes fell below those of clonotypes shared by all four donors.

Terminally differentiated effector memory CD45RA+ cells were left out of the naive CD8 fraction, which was CD45RO-negative and positively selected for CCR7. Of note for this clone: Its antigen remains unknown.

The source of this sequence is a man younger than 40 in good health. Input material: naive CD8+ T cells sorted from blood.

CDR3 sequence (DNA): TGTGCCAGTCGACTGTCGGGTGAGCAGTTCTTC. It is translated as CASRLSGEQFF. The chain employs TRBV7-8 and TRBJ2-1; D unresolved. The CDR3 is 11 amino acids. CDR1 and CDR2 from the germline V gene are SGHVS and FQNEAQ. V was shortened by 9 bases and J by 9 bases, with 12 bases between the two germline ends.